Below, 13 T cell receptor beta chains from the same sample are listed, as sequenced in a study of blood T cell repertoires in COVID-19. Libraries were prepared by immunoSEQ multiplex PCR; TCRdb keeps only in-frame clonotypes and omits some of them. Here the sample spans roughly 230,000 clones, approximately 88% being singletons. The specimen sequenced was peripheral blood. These receptors were obtained from a human donor in a cohort sampled during active COVID-19.

J is TRBJ2-7 and V is TRBV12-3 or TRBV12-4; 7 positions agree with TRBD1. Germline trimming cut 8 bases from V and 3 bases from J; bases unmatched to any gene: 7. CDR3 length equals 13 residues. The CDR3 sequence: CASCRDRNYEQYF. The CDR3 region has the DNA TGTGCCAGCTGCCGGGACAGAAACTACGAGCAGTACTTC.

The genes are TRBV5-1 and TRBJ2-1; maybe TRBD2 (6 bases). Trimming took off 0 bases at V and 3 bases at J, with 13 bases between the two ends. CDR1 and CDR2 (germline): SGHRS, YFSETQ. This CDR3 contains 16 residues. CDR3: CASSLDGGDSYNEQFF. Written as DNA, the CDR3 is TGCGCCAGCAGCTTGGACGGGGGAGACAGCTACAATGAGCAGTTCTTC.

The chain employs TRBV19 and TRBJ2-7, with TRBD1 identical over 11 bases. This CDR3 has 14 amino acids. The germline CDR1 and CDR2 sequences are LNHDA and SQIVND (reference sequence). Germline trimming cut 5 bases from V and 7 bases from J; bases unmatched to any gene: 7. In DNA, the CDR3 is TGTGCCAGTAGTCCCGGACAGGGGGCAGCGGAGCAGTACTTC. Amino acid sequence: CASSPGQGAAEQYF.

This clone appeared many times. The gene calls are TRBV7-2 and TRBJ2-1; TRBD1 matches at 8 bases. CDR1 SGHTA and CDR2 FQGNSA come from the germline V gene. The CDR3 runs 13 residues. The junction had 4 bases not matched to a gene; V was cut back by 7 bases and J by 5 bases. The CDR3 coding sequence is TGTGCCAGCACGGGACAGGCGCACAATGAGCAGTTCTTC. Amino acids: CASTGQAHNEQFF. Using reference TRBV7-2 and TRBJ2-1 for the parts outside the CDR3, the full variable domain is GAGVSQSPSNKVTEKGKDVELRCDPISGHTALYWYRQSLGQGLEFLIYFQGNSAPDKSGLPSDRFSAERTGGSVSTLTIQRTQQEDSAVYLCASTGQAHNEQFFGPGTRLTVL.

The chain links TRBV4-3 to TRBJ2-3; the D gene is possibly TRBD1 (7 bases). Germline V gene sequence: CDR1 LGHNA, CDR2 YSLEER. V gave up 1 base and J gave up 6 bases, with 11 bases separating them. This CDR3 is 14 amino acids long. Written as DNA, the CDR3 is TGCGCCAGCAGCCAAGCACAGGGGAGGGATACGCAGTATTTT. Protein sequence: CASSQAQGRDTQYF.

The chain combines TRBV2 with TRBJ2-3, with 7 positions matching TRBD2. In germline, CDR1 is SNHLY, CDR2 FYNNEI. The CDR3 is 13 amino acids. J lost 4 bases, V lost 11 bases, and 9 bases had no gene match. DNA of the CDR3: TGTGCCCGGAGGCCGGCGGGGGCAGATACGCAGTATTTT. It specifies CARRPAGADTQYF.

The gene calls are TRBV9 and TRBJ2-3, with 14 nucleotides matching TRBD2. Germline V CDR1 and CDR2: SGDLS, YYNGEE. J was trimmed by 4 bases and V by 4 bases; bases with no gene match: 8. The CDR3 is 17 amino acids. The DNA for the CDR3 is TGTGCCAGCAGCCCCCGGACTAGCGGGAGGTCGGCAGATACGCAGTATTTT. This sequence encodes CASSPRTSGRSADTQYF.

V usage is TRBV18 and J usage is TRBJ2-3, with 8 bases that match TRBD2. V dropped 3 bases and J dropped 2; count of bases not matched to a gene: 4. In germline, CDR1 is KGHSH, CDR2 LQKENI. There are 15 residues in the CDR3. The CDR3 bases are TGTGCCAGCTCACCTATAGCGGGGCCCACAGATACGCAGTATTTT. Encoded protein: CASSPIAGPTDTQYF.

This rearrangement joins TRBV19 to TRBJ2-5; 14 bases fit TRBD2. Germline CDR1 and CDR2: LNHDA and SQIVND (reference sequence). The V segment lost 6 bases and the J segment 4 bases; nucleotides outside the gene matches: 16. The CDR3 spans 19 residues. The CDR3 DNA follows: TGTGCCAGTAGACCTTCCGGGACTAGCGGGAGAGGGGGGCCAGAGACCCAGTACTTC. Its protein is CASRPSGTSGRGGPETQYF.

J is TRBJ1-1 and V is TRBV19, with TRBD1 identical over 7 bases. J was trimmed by 0 bases and V by 4 bases; bases with no gene match: 2. Germline values: CDR1 LNHDA, CDR2 SQIVND (reference sequence). CDR3 length: 14 residues. This CDR3 reads CASSRDSLNTEAFF. CDR3 sequence (DNA): TGTGCCAGTAGTAGGGACAGTTTGAACACTGAAGCTTTCTTT.

V and J are TRBV9 and TRBJ1-4; 7 positions match TRBD1. V shed 4 bases and J 8 bases; nucleotides not matched to a gene: 5. The CDR3 covers 13 residues. Per germline, CDR1 SGDLS and CDR2 YYNGEE. The CDR3 DNA sequence: TGTGCCAGCAGCCGAACAGGGGTAGAAAAACTGTTTTTT. Its protein product is CASSRTGVEKLFF.

Here the CDR3 reads CASSLATQTNTIYF. In DNA, the CDR3 is TGTGCCAGCAGCTTAGCGACTCAGACCAACACCATATATTTT. This chain links TRBV11-2 with TRBJ1-3, with D hard to call. V lost 1 base and J lost 7, with 11 bases in between. This CDR3 is 14 amino acids long. Per germline, CDR1 SGHAT and CDR2 FQNNGV.

This chain joins TRBV5-4 and TRBJ1-2; D is possibly TRBD1 (5 bases). The germline V gene encodes CDR1 SGHNT and CDR2 YYREEE (reference sequence). This CDR3 spans 14 amino acids. The V end was cut by 4 bases, the J end by 7 bases, with 17 bases between. CDR3 loop: CASSPRAPGGGYTF. The CDR3 DNA reads as TGTGCCAGCAGCCCCAGGGCCCCCGGGGGTGGCTACACCTTC.